This TCR beta chain appears in the sequencing data of a study of T cell responses to AZD1222 COVID-19 vaccine. Only in-frame clones appear in the TCRdb table, and some are missing; sequencing was by immunoSEQ multiplex PCR. The repertoire has under 150,000 clones, 90% of them found once; the top ten carry roughly 3.2%. Germline CDR1 reads ENHRY; CDR2 reads SYGVKD. The V and J ends lost 2 bases and 1 base respectively, with 11 bases between them. This CDR3 has 16 amino acids. Overall study findings and caveats: Once two AZD1222 doses were given, Spike-specific TCR breadth and depth went up. Most donors were white British, females outnumbered males, and clonal diversity was possibly underestimated. The number of AZD1222 recipients seropositive at baseline was only five or six.

In regard to this clone: The antigen is undetermined.

The sequences come from peripheral blood, collected on day 0 of AZD1222 vaccination. The receptor comes from an adult in good health. The rearrangement links TRBV10-3 to TRBJ2-2; possible D gene TRBD1, 5 bases. The CDR3 here is CAISEPRGQNTGELFF. The DNA of the CDR3 is TGTGCCATCAGTGAGCCTCGCGGACAGAACACCGGGGAGCTGTTTTTT.